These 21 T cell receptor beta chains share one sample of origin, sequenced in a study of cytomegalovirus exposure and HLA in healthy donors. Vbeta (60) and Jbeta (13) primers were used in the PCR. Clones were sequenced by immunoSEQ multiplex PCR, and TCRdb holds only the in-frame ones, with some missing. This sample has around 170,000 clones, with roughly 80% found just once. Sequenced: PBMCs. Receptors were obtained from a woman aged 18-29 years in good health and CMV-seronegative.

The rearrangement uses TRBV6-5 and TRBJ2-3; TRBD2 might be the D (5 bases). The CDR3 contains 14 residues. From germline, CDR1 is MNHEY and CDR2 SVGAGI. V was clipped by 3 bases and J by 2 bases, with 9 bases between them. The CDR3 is CASSYGSHTDTQYF. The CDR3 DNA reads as TGTGCCAGCAGTTATGGGAGCCACACAGATACGCAGTATTTT.

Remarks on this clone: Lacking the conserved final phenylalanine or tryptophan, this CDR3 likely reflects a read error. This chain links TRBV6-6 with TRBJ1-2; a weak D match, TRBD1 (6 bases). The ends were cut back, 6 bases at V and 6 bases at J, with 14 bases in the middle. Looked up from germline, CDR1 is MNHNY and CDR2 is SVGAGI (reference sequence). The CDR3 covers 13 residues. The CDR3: CASRLTGSDGYTL. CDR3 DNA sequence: TGTGCCAGCAGATTGACAGGTTCAGATGGCTACACCCTC.

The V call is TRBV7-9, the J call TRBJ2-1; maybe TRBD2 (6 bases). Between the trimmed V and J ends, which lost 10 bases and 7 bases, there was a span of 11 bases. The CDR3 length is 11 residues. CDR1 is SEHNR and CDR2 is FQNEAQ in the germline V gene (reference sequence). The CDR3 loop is CANGGENEQFF. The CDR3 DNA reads TGTGCCAATGGAGGGGAAAATGAGCAGTTCTTC.

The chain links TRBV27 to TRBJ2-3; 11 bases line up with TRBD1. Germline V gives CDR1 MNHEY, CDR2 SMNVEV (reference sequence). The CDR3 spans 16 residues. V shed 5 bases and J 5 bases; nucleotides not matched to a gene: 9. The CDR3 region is CASSTGTGGSRDTQYF. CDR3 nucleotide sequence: TGTGCCAGCAGTACCGGGACAGGGGGTTCGAGAGATACGCAGTATTTT.

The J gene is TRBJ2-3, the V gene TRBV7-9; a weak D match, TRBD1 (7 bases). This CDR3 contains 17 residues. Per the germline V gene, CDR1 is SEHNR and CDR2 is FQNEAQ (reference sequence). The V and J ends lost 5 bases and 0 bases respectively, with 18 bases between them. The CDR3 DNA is TGTGCCAGCAGCCGCCCCCGGCAGGGGGGAAGCACAGATACGCAGTATTTT. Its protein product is CASSRPRQGGSTDTQYF.

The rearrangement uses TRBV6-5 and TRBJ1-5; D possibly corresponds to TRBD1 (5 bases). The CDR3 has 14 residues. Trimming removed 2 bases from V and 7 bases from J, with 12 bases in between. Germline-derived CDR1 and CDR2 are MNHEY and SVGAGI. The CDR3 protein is CASSYGSGGQPQHF. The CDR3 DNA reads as TGTGCCAGCAGTTACGGATCCGGGGGGCAGCCCCAGCATTTT.

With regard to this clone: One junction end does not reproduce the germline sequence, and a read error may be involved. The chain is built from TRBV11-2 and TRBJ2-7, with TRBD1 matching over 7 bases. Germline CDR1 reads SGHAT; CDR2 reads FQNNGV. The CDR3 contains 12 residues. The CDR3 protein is CASSLEIGTASF. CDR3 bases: TGTGCCAGCAGCTTAGAAATAGGGACAGCTAGCTTC.

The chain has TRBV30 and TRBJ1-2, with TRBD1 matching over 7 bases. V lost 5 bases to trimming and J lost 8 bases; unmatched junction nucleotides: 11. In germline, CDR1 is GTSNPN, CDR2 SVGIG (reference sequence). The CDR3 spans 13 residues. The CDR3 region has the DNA TGTGCCTGGGCCACAGGGGCCGGGGGCGGCTACACCTTC. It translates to CAWATGAGGGYTF.

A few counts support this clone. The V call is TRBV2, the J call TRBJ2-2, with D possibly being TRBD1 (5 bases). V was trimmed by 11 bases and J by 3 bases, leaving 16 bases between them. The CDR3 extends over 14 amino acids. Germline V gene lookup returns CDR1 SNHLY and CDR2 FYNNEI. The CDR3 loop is CAHGKGPDTGELFF. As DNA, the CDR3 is TGTGCCCACGGCAAGGGGCCGGACACCGGGGAGCTGTTTTTT.

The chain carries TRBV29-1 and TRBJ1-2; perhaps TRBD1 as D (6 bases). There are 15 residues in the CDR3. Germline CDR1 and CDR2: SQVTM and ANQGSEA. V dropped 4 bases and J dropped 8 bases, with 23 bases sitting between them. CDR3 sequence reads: CSVGQSNRARSGYTF. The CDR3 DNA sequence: TGCAGCGTTGGTCAAAGTAACAGGGCGCGTAGCGGCTACACCTTC.

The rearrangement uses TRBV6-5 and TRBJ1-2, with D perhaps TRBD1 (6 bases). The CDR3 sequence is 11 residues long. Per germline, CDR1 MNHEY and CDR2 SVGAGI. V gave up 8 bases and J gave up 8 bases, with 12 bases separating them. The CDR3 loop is CASAGVGGYTF. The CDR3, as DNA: TGTGCCAGCGCAGGGGTGGGCGGCTACACCTTC.

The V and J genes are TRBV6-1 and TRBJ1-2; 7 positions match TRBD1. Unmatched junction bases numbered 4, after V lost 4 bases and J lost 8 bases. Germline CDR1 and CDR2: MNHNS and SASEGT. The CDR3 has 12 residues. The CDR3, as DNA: TGTGCCAGCAGTGCCGACAGGGAAGGCTACACCTTC. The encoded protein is CASSADREGYTF.

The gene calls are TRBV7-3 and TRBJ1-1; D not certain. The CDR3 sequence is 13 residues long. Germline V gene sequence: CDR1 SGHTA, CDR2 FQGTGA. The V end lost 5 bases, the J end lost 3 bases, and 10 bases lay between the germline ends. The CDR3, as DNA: TGTGCCAGCAGCCCGATGGCGGACACTGAAGCTTTCTTT. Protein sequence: CASSPMADTEAFF.

The CDR3 sequence: CASSRRTGEGLYEQYF. The CDR3 DNA reads as TGTGCCAGCAGTCGTCGGACAGGGGAGGGGCTCTACGAGCAGTACTTC. This sequence joins TRBV27 and TRBJ2-7; 9 bases match TRBD1. This CDR3 is built from 16 residues. J was trimmed by 3 bases and V by 5 bases; bases with no gene match: 11. The V gene's germline CDR1 is MNHEY and CDR2 SMNVEV (reference sequence).

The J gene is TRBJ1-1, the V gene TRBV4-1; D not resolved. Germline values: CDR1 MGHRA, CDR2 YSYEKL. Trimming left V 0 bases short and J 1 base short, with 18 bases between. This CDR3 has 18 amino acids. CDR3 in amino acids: CASSQEPSGPGANTEAFF. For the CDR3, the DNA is TGCGCCAGCAGCCAAGAGCCCTCAGGACCGGGAGCGAACACTGAAGCTTTCTTT.

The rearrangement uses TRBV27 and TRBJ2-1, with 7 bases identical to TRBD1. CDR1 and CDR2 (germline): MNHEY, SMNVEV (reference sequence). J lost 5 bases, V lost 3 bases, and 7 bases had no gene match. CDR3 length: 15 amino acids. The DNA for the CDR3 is TGTGCCAGCAGTTTCGTAGGGGGCCCTAACAATGAGCAGTTCTTC. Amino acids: CASSFVGGPNNEQFF.

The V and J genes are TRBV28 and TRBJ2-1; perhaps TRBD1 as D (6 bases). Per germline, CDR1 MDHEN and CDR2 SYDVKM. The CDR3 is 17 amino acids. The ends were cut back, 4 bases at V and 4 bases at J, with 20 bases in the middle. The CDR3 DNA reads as TGTGCCAGCAGTTATCCATTTTGGCGGACAGATTACAATGAGCAGTTCTTC. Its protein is CASSYPFWRTDYNEQFF. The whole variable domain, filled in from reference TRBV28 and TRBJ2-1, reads DVKVTQSSRYLVKRTGEKVFLECVQDMDHENMFWYRQDPGLGLRLIYFSYDVKMKEKGDIPEGYSVSREKKERFSLILESASTNQTSMYLCASSYPFWRTDYNEQFFGPGTRLTVL.

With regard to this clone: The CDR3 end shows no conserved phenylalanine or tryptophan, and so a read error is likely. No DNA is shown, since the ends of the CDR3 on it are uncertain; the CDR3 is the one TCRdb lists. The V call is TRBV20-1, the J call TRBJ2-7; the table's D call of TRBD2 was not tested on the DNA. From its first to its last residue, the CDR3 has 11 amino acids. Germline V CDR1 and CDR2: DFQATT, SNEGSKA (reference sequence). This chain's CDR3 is CSASGSEDFAL.

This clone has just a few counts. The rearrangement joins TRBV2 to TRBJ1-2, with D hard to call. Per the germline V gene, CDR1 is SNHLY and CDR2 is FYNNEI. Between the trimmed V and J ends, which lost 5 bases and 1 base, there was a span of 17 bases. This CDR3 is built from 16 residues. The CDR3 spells CASSLISLIGNYGYTF. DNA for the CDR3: TGTGCCAGCAGTTTGATTAGCCTGATAGGTAACTATGGCTACACCTTC.

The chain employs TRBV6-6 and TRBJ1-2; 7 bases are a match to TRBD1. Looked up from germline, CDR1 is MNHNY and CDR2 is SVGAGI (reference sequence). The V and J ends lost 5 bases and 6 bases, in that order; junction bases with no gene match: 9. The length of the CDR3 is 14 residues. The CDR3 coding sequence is TGTGCCAGCAGTCCCACGGACGGACAGGATGGCTACACCTTC. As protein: CASSPTDGQDGYTF.

For the CDR3, the DNA is TGTGCCACCAGCAGAGATATAGGACAGATAACCCTAGACTCCTACGAGCAGTACTTC. Translated: CATSRDIGQITLDSYEQYF. This rearrangement joins TRBV15 to TRBJ2-7; a possible D gene is TRBD1 (6 bases). Per germline, CDR1 LNHNV and CDR2 YYDKDF (reference sequence). V lost 0 bases and J 0 bases, leaving 21 bases between the germline ends. This CDR3 is built from 19 residues.